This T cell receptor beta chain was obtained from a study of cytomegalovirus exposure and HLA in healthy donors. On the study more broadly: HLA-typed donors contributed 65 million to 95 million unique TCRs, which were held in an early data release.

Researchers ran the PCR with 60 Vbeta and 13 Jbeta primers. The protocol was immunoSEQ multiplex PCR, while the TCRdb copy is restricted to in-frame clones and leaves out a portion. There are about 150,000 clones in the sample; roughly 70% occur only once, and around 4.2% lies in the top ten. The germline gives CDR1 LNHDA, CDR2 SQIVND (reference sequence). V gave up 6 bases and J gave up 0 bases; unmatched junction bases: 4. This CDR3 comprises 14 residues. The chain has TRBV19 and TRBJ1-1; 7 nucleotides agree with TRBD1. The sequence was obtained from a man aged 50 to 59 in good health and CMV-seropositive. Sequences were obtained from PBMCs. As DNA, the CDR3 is TGTGCCAGTAGGAGGGGACAGATGAACACTGAAGCTTTCTTT. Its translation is CASRRGQMNTEAFF.